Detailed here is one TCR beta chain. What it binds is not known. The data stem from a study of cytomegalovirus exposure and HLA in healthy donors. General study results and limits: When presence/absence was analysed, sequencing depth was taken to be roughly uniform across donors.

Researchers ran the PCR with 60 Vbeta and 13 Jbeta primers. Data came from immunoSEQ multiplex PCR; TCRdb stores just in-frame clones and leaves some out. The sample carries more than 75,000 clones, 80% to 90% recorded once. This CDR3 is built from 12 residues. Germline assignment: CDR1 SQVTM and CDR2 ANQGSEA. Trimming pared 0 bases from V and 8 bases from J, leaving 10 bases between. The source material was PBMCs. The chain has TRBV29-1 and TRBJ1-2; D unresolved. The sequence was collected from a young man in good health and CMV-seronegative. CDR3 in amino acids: CSVEEGVGGYTF. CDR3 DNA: TGCAGCGTTGAAGAAGGCGTCGGGGGCTACACCTTC.